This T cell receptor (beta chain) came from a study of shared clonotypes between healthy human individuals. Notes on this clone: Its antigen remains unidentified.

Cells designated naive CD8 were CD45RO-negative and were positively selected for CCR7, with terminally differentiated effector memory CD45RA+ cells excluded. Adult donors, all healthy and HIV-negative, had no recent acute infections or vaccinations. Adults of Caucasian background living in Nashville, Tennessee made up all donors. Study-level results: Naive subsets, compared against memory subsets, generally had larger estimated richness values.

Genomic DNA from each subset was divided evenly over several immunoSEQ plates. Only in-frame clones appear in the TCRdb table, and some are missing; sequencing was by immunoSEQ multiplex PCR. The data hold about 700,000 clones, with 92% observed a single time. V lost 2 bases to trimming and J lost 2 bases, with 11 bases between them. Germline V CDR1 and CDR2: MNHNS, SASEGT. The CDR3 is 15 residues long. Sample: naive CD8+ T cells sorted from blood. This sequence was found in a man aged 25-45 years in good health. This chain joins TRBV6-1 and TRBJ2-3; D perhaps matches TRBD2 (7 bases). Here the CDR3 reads CASSELRGPTDTQYF. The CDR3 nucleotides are TGTGCCAGCAGTGAATTGCGGGGGCCCACAGATACGCAGTATTTT.